This T cell receptor beta chain was captured in a study of shared T cell receptors in the human thymus. CDR3 length equals 17 residues. Germline assignment: CDR1 SGHNT and CDR2 YYREEE (reference sequence). V gave up 4 bases and J gave up 3 bases, with 23 bases separating them. The assay was immunoSEQ multiplex PCR, and TCRdb's table has in-frame clones only and misses some. This sample has approximately 660,000 clones, with around 89% found just once. The same data also went into a second study, on human thymus T cells. That work adds: Serving as donors were healthy Finnish infants, each of whom was having open corrective surgery for congenital heart defects. Thymic samples were excised during corrective heart operations. Thymic and blood repertoires seemed to show skewed V and J gene use. Overlap was high between thymic repertoires from unrelated individuals, as reported in related research.

This clonotype originated in a boy under two years old with a congenital heart defect. V usage is TRBV5-4 and J usage is TRBJ2-7; D may be TRBD2 (5 bases). The sequenced sample was thymocytes. As DNA, the CDR3 is TGTGCCAGCAGCGGCCACGGGAATTCGAGGAACCTCTACGAGCAGTACTTC. Protein sequence: CASSGHGNSRNLYEQYF.